A selection of T cell receptor beta chains follows, all from one sample in a study of tumor-infiltrating lymphocytes in localized non-small cell lung cancer. Clones were sequenced by immunoSEQ multiplex PCR, and TCRdb holds only the in-frame ones, with some missing. Of around 18,000 clones in the sample, 35% to 55% were seen once. Sequences were obtained from lung tumor tissue. The receptor source for this set is a human donor with non-small cell lung cancer. Each CDR3 is given with its conserved first and last residue. The order of the fields is J gene, V gene, clone size, D gene, CDR3 DNA, CDR3 protein. D genes are given only for firm matches. Rows may omit the clone size; those that give it use once, few, many or a size class.

TRBJ1-4	TRBV7-2	.	TRBD1	TGTGCCAGCACCAGAGACAGGGGAGAAAAACTGTTTTTT	CASTRDRGEKLFF
TRBJ2-7	TRBV5-5	few	.	TGTGCCAGCAGCTTGGGGGTGGGCGAGCAGTACTTC	CASSLGVGEQYF
TRBJ1-5	TRBV6-1	.	.	TGTGCCATCCAGCAGAGGCCCCAGCATTTT	CAIQQRPQHF
TRBJ2-1	TRBV6-1	medium-sized	.	TGTGCCAGCAGTGAAAGGGGCCTGGTGGGGCAGTTCTTC	CASSERGLVGQFF
TRBJ1-5	TRBV6-6	few	.	TGTGCCAGCAGTCCAGGACAAGGCTGGATACAGCCCCAGCATTTT	CASSPGQGWIQPQHF
TRBJ2-2	TRBV19	.	TRBD2	TGTGCCAGTAGTATTGGGACTAGACTGAACACCGGGGAGCTGTTTTTT	CASSIGTRLNTGELFF
TRBJ2-1	TRBV29-1	.	TRBD2	TGCAGCGTGAGCGGGGGCAGGAATGAGCAGTTCTTC	CSVSGGRNEQFF
TRBJ2-2	TRBV7-6	many	.	TGTGCCAGCAGCCCAGCGAAGGCGGTGGCTAGGTCCACCGGGGAGCTGTTTTTT	CASSPAKAVARSTGELFF
TRBJ2-3	TRBV30	.	TRBD2	TGTGCCTGGACCCCACTAGCGGGGGTTACAGATACGCAGTATTTT	CAWTPLAGVTDTQYF
TRBJ1-2	TRBV28	.	.	TGTGCCAGCAGTTTACTTGACAGCTATGGCTACACCTTC	CASSLLDSYGYTF
TRBJ1-1	TRBV7-2	.	.	TGTGCCAGCAGCCCCTACAGATCCTTTAGCACTGAAGCTTTCTTT	CASSPYRSFSTEAFF
TRBJ2-7	TRBV5-4	.	.	TGTGCCAGCAGCTTGGACCCAGGGTTGGGGGAGCAGTACTTC	CASSLDPGLGEQYF
TRBJ2-3	TRBV25-1	.	.	TGTGCCAGCAGTGAATGGGCGGGGGCCACAGATACGCAGTATTTT	CASSEWAGATDTQYF
TRBJ1-1	TRBV28	.	.	TGTGCCAGTACCCCCTGGGGGTCGGGCACTGAAGCTTTCTTT	CASTPWGSGTEAFF
TRBJ1-4	TRBV28	.	.	TGTGCCAGCAGTTTATCGATTGGAGAAAAACTGTTTTTT	CASSLSIGEKLFF
TRBJ2-7	TRBV6-6	few	TRBD1	TGTGCCAGCAGGCGACAGGGGCCTACCTACGAGCAGTACTTC	CASRRQGPTYEQYF
TRBJ1-2	TRBV6-5	.	TRBD1	TGTGCCAGCAGTTACGAGGGACAGTTAAACTATGGCTACACCTTC	CASSYEGQLNYGYTF
TRBJ1-1	TRBV14	.	.	TGTGCCAGCAGCCTCCCAGGACCGACTAAAGCTTTCTTT	CASSLPGPTKAFF
TRBJ1-2	TRBV6-1	few	.	TGTGCCAGCAGTGTCCCTGAATACACGGTTAACTATGGCTACACCTTC	CASSVPEYTVNYGYTF
TRBJ2-5	TRBV4-2	.	.	TGTGCCAGCAGCTTGGCCGGGACAAAAGAGACCCAGTACTTC	CASSLAGTKETQYF
TRBJ1-4	TRBV7-2	.	TRBD1	TGTGCCAGCAGCAAAGGGGGCGCGGAGGAAAAACTGTTTTTT	CASSKGGAEEKLFF
TRBJ1-6	TRBV6-5	.	.	TGTGCCAGCAGTTCCGGGACCTACTTTTCACCCCTCCACTTT	CASSSGTYFSPLHF
TRBJ2-7	TRBV7-9	.	.	TGTGCCAGCAGCTTACGCTACGAGCAGTACTTC	CASSLRYEQYF
TRBJ2-5	TRBV5-1	.	.	TGCGCCAGCAGCTTGGGGACTGTCCAAGAGACCCAGTACTTC	CASSLGTVQETQYF
TRBJ2-7	TRBV23-1	.	.	TGCGCCAGCAGTCACCGGGACTACGAGCAGTACTTC	CASSHRDYEQYF
TRBJ2-7	TRBV9	.	TRBD1	TGTGCCAGCAGCCTTATGACAGGGGCCTACGAGCAGTACTTC	CASSLMTGAYEQYF
TRBJ2-2	TRBV4-2	.	TRBD1	TGTGCCAGCAGCCAAGCAGGACAGGGTGACGGGGAGCTGTTTTTT	CASSQAGQGDGELFF